This TCR beta chain was retrieved from a study of cytomegalovirus exposure and HLA in healthy donors. The CDR3 consists of 13 residues. Germline V gene lookup returns CDR1 SQVTM and CDR2 ANQGSEA. After removal of 6 bases from V and 5 bases from J, the junction contained 6 bases not matched to a gene. Generated by immunoSEQ multiplex PCR, the TCRdb table keeps only in-frame clones and is missing some. The table has 90,000 to 150,000 clones, roughly 88% seen once. This receptor was identified in a woman aged 18 to 35 in good health and CMV-seropositive. The sample taken for sequencing was PBMCs. The chain joins TRBV29-1 to TRBJ1-1; 10 nucleotides match TRBD1. The CDR3 is CSVVGQGETEAFF. The DNA for the CDR3 is TGCAGCGTCGTTGGACAGGGGGAAACTGAAGCTTTCTTT. Looking up the rest from reference TRBV29-1 and TRBJ1-1 gives the full variable domain: SAVISQKPSRDICQRGTSLTIQCQVDSQVTMMFWYRQQPGQSLTLIATANQGSEATYESGFVIDKFPISRPNLTFSTLTVSNMSPEDSSIYLCSVVGQGETEAFFGQGTRLTVV.